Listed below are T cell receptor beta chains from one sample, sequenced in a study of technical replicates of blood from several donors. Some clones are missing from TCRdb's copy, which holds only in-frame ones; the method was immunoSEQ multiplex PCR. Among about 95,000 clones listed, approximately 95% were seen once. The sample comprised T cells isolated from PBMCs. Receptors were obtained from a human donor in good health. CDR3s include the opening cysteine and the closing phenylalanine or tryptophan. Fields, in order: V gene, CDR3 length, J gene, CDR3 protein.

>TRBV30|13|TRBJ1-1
CAWSGQGITEAFF
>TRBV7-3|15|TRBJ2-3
CASRSPGQDDATQYF
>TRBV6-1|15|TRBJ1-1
CASSDWASGGTEAFF
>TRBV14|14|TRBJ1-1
CASSQHREVSVAFF
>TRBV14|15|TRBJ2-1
CASSAGTSGSNEQFF
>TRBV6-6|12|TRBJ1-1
CASSSIGGEAFF
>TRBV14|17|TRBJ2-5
CASSQPRTSGRLETQYF
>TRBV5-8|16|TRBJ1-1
CASRNFTGVRSTEAFF
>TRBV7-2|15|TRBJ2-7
CASSQDGQGSRRQYF
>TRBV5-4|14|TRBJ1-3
CASSTGTPGNTIYF
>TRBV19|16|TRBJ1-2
CASSNLPGGSNYGYTF
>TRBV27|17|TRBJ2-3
CASSPIAGYLRTDTQYF
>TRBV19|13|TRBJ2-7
CASTGLGLGRQYF
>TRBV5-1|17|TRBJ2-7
CASSLQGKGQSFYEQYF
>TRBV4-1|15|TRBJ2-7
CASSQTGSSSYEQYF
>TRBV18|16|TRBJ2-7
CASSPLFLAAPYEQYF
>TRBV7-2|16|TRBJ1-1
CASSEPTGHFNTEAFF
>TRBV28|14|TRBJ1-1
CASSRQGANTEAFF
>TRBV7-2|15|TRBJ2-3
CASSGRDYPPDTQYF
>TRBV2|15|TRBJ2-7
CASSGGTSRPYEQYF
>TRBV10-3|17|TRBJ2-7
CAISDYPTSGSPYEQYF
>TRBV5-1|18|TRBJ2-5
CASSLEVALAGAWETQYF
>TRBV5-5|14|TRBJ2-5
CASSTRTVQETQYF
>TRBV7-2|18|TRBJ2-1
CASSLTSGSLAAYNEQFF
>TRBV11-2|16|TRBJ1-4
CASRPGTWGREEKLFF
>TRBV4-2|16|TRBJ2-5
CASSQEGGRDQETQYF
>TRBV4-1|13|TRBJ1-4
CASSQDREEKLFF
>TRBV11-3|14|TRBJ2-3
CASSSGRGTDTQYF
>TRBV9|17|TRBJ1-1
CASSVPDGAGRDTEAFF
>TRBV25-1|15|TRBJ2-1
CASSKSREFYNEQFF
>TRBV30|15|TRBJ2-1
CAWTIGLAGGSEQFF
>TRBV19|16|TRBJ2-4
CATPPDWLLAKNIQYF